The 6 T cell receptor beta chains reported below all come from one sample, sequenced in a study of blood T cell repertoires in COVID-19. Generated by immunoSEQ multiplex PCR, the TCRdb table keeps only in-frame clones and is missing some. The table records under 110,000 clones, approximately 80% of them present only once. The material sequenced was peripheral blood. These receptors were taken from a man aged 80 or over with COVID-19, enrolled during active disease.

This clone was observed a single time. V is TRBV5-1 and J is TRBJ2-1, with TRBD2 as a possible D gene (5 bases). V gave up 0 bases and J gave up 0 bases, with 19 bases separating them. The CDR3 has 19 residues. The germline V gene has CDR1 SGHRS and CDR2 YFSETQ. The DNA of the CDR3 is TGCGCCAGCAGCTTGGTCGGGGTAGGTTTTATGGGCTCCTACAATGAGCAGTTCTTC. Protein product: CASSLVGVGFMGSYNEQFF.

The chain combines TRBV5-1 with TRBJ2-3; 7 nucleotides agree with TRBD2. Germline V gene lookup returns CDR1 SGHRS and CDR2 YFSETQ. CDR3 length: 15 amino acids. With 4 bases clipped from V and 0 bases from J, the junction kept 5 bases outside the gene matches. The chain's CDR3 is CASSPGLVSTDTQYF. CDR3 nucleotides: TGCGCCAGCAGCCCCGGACTAGTTAGCACAGATACGCAGTATTTT.

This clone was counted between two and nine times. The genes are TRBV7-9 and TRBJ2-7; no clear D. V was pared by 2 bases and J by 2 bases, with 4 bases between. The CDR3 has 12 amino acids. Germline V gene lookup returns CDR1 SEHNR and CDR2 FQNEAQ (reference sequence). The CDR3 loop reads CASSLTAYEQYF. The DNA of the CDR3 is TGTGCCAGCAGCTTAACAGCCTACGAGCAGTACTTC.

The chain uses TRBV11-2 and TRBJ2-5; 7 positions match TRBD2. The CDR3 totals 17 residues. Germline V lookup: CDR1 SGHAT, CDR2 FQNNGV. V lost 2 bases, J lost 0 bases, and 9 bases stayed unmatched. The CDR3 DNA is TGTGCCAGCAGCTTATTCCTGAGCGGGACGTACCAAGAGACCCAGTACTTC. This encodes CASSLFLSGTYQETQYF.

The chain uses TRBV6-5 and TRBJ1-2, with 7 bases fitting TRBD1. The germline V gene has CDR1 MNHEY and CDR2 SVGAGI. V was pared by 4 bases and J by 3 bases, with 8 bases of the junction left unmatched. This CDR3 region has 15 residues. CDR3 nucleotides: TGTGCCAGCAGTTCCGTCCACAGGGGCGACTATGGCTACACCTTC. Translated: CASSSVHRGDYGYTF.

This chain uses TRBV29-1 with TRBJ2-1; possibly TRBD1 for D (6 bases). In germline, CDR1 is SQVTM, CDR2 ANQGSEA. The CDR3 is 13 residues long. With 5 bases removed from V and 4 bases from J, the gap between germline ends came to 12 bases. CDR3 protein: CSVSRDIYNEQFF. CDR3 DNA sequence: TGCAGCGTTTCCCGGGACATATACAATGAGCAGTTCTTC.